This T cell receptor beta chain was sequenced during a study of cytomegalovirus exposure and HLA in healthy donors. Turning to the study itself: Researchers previously reported finding roughly 120 million unique TCR beta sequences from about 170 million T cells. Overall study findings and caveats: Presence/absence analyses supposed approximately even sequencing depth among donors. Association of a missense DCLRE1C variant with TCR beta V- and J-gene trimming was reported in a later analysis. In an earlier analysis, about 87% or about 30%: the productive usage of most TCR beta V segments.

CDR1 and CDR2 (germline): LGHNA, YNFKEQ. With V trimmed by 2 bases and J by 7 bases, 5 bases remained unmatched. This CDR3 comprises 15 residues. On this clone: The antigen is undetermined.

60 Vbeta and 13 Jbeta primers were used in PCR. Assay used: immunoSEQ multiplex PCR; TCRdb lists only in-frame clones, some missing. The sample holds 40,000 or so clones, 90% to 95% seen once. The receptor was isolated from a young woman in good health and CMV-seronegative. The sample was PBMCs. The chain uses TRBV4-2 and TRBJ2-2; 9 bases match TRBD2. The CDR3 coding sequence is TGTGCCAGCAGCCAATTAGCGGGAGAGGTCGGGGAGCTGTTTTTT. Protein product: CASSQLAGEVGELFF.